These 8 T cell receptor beta chains originate from one sample sequenced in a study of control samples from healthy donors and cancer patients (dated by TCRdb to the early 2020s). The library was generated by the immunoSEQ multiplex PCR assay. Imported from immuneACCESS, the table was reduced by TCRdb to in-frame sequences with V and J called. These copies leave out some clones; in studies compared against another copy, an unresolved V gene accounts for under half, and the cause of the remainder is not known. The sample table contains about 130,000 clones; only one count was recorded for less than 90% of them. The ten largest clones take up 1.5% to 2% of the sample. The specimen was blood. The source is a man between 18 and 35 years old in good health.

The chain is built from TRBV7-3 and TRBJ2-2; D unresolved. The CDR3 is made up of 13 amino acids. Germline V CDR1 and CDR2: SGHTA, FQGTGA. Between the trimmed V and J ends, which lost 2 bases and 6 bases, there was a span of 7 bases. The chain's CDR3 is CASSLPSSGELFF. CDR3 coding DNA: TGTGCCAGCAGCTTACCCTCGTCCGGGGAGCTGTTTTTT.

The genes are TRBV3-1 (or the pseudogene TRBV3-2) and TRBJ2-7; 7 nucleotides match TRBD1. J gave up 0 bases and V 1 base, and 3 bases lay outside the gene matches. Germline V CDR1 and CDR2: LGHDT, YNNKEL (reference sequence). The CDR3 loop spans 15 amino acids. The CDR3 reads CASSQVDRASYEQYF. The CDR3 coding sequence is TGTGCCAGCAGCCAAGTCGACAGGGCCTCCTACGAGCAGTACTTC.

This chain links TRBV10-1 with TRBJ1-3; D is perhaps TRBD1 (6 bases). From germline, CDR1 is WNHNN and CDR2 SYGVQD (reference sequence). Deletions cut 4 bases from V and 7 bases from J, with 14 bases between. CDR3 length: 14 residues. CDR3 sequence (DNA): TGCGCCAGCAGTGCTACGGGGGCCCCGAACACCATATATTTT. It yields the protein CASSATGAPNTIYF.

This sequence joins TRBV3-1 (or the pseudogene TRBV3-2) and TRBJ2-7; 7 nucleotides agree with TRBD1. The CDR3 spans 14 residues. CDR1 and CDR2 from the germline V gene are LGHDT and YNNKEL (reference sequence). V gave up 1 base and J gave up 2 bases; unmatched junction bases: 2. CDR3 in DNA: TGTGCCAGCAGCCAAGCCGACAGGGCCTACGAGCAGTACTTC. Its protein is CASSQADRAYEQYF.

The V gene is TRBV29-1, the J gene TRBJ2-5; 10 nucleotides align to TRBD2. This CDR3 has 13 amino acids. The germline gives CDR1 SQVTM, CDR2 ANQGSEA. V was pared by 6 bases and J by 5 bases, with 6 bases of the junction left unmatched. Here the CDR3 DNA reads TGCAGCGTAAAGCGGGAGGGCGGGGAGACCCAGTACTTC. It encodes CSVKREGGETQYF.

The chain couples TRBV14 to TRBJ2-1; the D gene is possibly TRBD2 (5 bases). CDR1 and CDR2 (germline): SGHDN, FVKESK. The CDR3 length is 13 residues. V gave up 8 bases and J gave up 6 bases, with 14 bases separating them. The CDR3 nucleotides are TGTGCCAGCCACCGGAGCGGAAGCAATGAGCAGTTCTTC. Its translation is CASHRSGSNEQFF.

The chain has TRBV7-9 and TRBJ1-5, with D possibly TRBD1 on 6 matching bases. The CDR3 has 15 amino acids. Trimming removed 3 bases from V and 3 bases from J, with 12 bases in between. Per the germline V gene, CDR1 is SEHNR and CDR2 is FQNEAQ (reference sequence). CDR3 DNA: TGTGCCAGCAGCTTGTCACAGGGCGACAATCAGCCCCAGCATTTT. Amino acids: CASSLSQGDNQPQHF.

J is TRBJ2-3 and V is TRBV2; a possible D gene is TRBD2 (7 bases). The CDR3 covers 16 residues. V lost 7 bases to trimming and J lost 1 base, with 18 bases between them. Per germline, CDR1 SNHLY and CDR2 FYNNEI. The CDR3 DNA follows: TGTGCCAGCACCATGGGGGGGCTAGTGGGCACAGATACGCAGTATTTT. It codes for CASTMGGLVGTDTQYF. The full variable domain, its missing parts supplied by reference TRBV2 and TRBJ2-3, is EPEVTQTPSHQVTQMGQEVILRCVPISNHLYFYWYRQILGQKVEFLVSFYNNEISEKSEIFDDQFSVERPDGSNFTLKIRSTKLEDSAMYFCASTMGGLVGTDTQYFGPGTRLTVL.